Described below is a single T cell receptor beta chain sequence and its context. Germline values: CDR1 KGHSH, CDR2 LQKENI. This CDR3 is built from 16 residues. Trimming at V came to 2 bases and at J to 3 bases, leaving 6 bases not matched to a gene. TCRdb called the RT-PCR reads again in MiXCR, with one record for every CDR3 protein. The table records approximately 720,000 distinct CDR3 sequences, 14% of them present only once. This clonotype was sampled from a female donor in good health, serving as a healthy control. Sequenced material: memory CD4+ T cells from blood. V is TRBV18 and J is TRBJ2-1; the match to TRBD1 covers 8 bases. CDR3 amino acids: CASSPGQGAIYNEQFF. The DNA of the CDR3 is TGTGCCAGCTCACCAGGGCAGGGGGCGATCTACAATGAGCAGTTCTTC.